This T cell receptor (beta chain) was sequenced for a study of T cells in Graves' hyperthyroidism and ophthalmopathy. Researchers amplified the TCR beta CDR3 regions from RNA transcripts. RT-PCR in the first round (using the HTBI primer set) targeted the TCR CDR3. MiXCR was run by TCRdb on the multiplex PCR reads, yielding one entry per CDR3 protein. Of around 580,000 distinct CDR3 sequences in the sample, 46% were seen once. This clonotype was counted ten times or more. Its antigen is as yet unknown. Study-level findings and limits: Blood held most thyroid clonotypes expanded above 0.001 frequency. From stable hyperthyroidism, ophthalmopathy was set apart by a 13 V-J model.

The germline V gene has CDR1 SGHTA and CDR2 FQGNSA. The CDR3 length is 14 residues. Trimming took off 1 base at V and 7 bases at J, with 13 bases between the two ends. Clinical symptoms, serum thyroxine, TRAb, thyroid ultrasound and orbital computed tomography informed diagnoses. Sequenced material: peripheral blood or thyroid tissue (not recorded which). The clonotype was recovered from a woman aged 18-29 years with Graves' hyperthyroidism. The rearrangement joins TRBV7-2 to TRBJ1-2; D possibly corresponds to TRBD1 (5 bases). CDR3 amino acids: CASSLGQGLGGYTF. The CDR3 DNA reads TGTGCCAGCAGCTTAGGTCAGGGTCTTGGTGGCTACACCTTC.